The next 10 T cell receptor beta chains were all read from a single sample in a study of early T cells in non-severe SARS-CoV-2 infection. TCRdb re-called the 5' RACE reads with MiXCR, one entry per CDR3 protein. There are tens of thousands of distinct CDR3 sequences in the sample; roughly 5.7% occur only once, and 6% to 6.5% lies in the top ten. The sample consisted of whole blood, taken at baseline. These receptors were obtained from an adult who was a healthcare worker with PCR-confirmed SARS-CoV-2 infection or an uninfected control (not recorded which).

This clonotype was found many times. This sequence joins TRBV28 and TRBJ1-1; perhaps TRBD1 as D (5 bases). V lost 2 bases and J lost 5, with 15 bases in between. The CDR3 has 15 residues. Germline CDR1 and CDR2: MDHEN and SYDVKM. In DNA form, the CDR3 reads TGTGCCAGCAGTTTAATTGGGGGTCGTCGGACTGAAGCTTTCTTT. Translation: CASSLIGGRRTEAFF.

This clonotype was found many times. This chain uses TRBV6-5 with TRBJ1-1; D ambiguous. Germline V gene sequence: CDR1 MNHEY, CDR2 SVGAGI. The CDR3 sequence is 16 residues long. V was trimmed by 6 bases and J by 0 bases, leaving 17 bases between them. For the CDR3, the DNA is TGTGCCAGCAGCCGCCCGGTAGGGTCAATGAACACTGAAGCTTTCTTT. Amino acid sequence: CASSRPVGSMNTEAFF.

This clonotype has at least ten counts. The chain employs TRBV7-2 and TRBJ2-3; D not resolved. Trimming removed 1 base at V and 4 bases at J, with 18 bases between. This CDR3 has 17 amino acids. The V gene's germline CDR1 is SGHTA and CDR2 FQGNSA. CDR3 region: CASSLVSLGSIADTQYF. The DNA of the CDR3 is TGTGCCAGCAGCTTAGTTTCTTTGGGATCAATTGCAGATACGCAGTATTTT.

Ten or more counts support this clonotype. The chain joins TRBV4-1 to TRBJ1-5; 7 bases align to TRBD1. The CDR3 consists of 17 residues. CDR1 and CDR2 from the germline V gene are MGHRA and YSYEKL. The V segment lost 2 bases and the J segment 4 bases; nucleotides outside the gene matches: 11. CDR3 DNA: TGCGCCAGCAGCCAACGGTACGTGGGGGACAGTAATCAGCCCCAGCATTTT. Its translation: CASSQRYVGDSNQPQHF.

The gene calls are TRBV6-6 and TRBJ2-1, with TRBD2 identical over 10 bases. The V segment lost 11 bases and the J segment 7 bases; nucleotides outside the gene matches: 5. CDR1 and CDR2 (germline): MNHNY, SVGAGI (reference sequence). The CDR3 runs to 12 residues. CDR3 protein: CASASGSNEQFF. The DNA of the CDR3 is TGTGCCTCTGCTAGCGGGAGTAATGAGCAGTTCTTC.

Many counts were recorded for this clonotype. The gene calls are TRBV10-2 and TRBJ2-7, with 10 bases aligning to TRBD2. V shed 3 bases and J 3 bases; nucleotides not matched to a gene: 5. CDR1 and CDR2 from the germline V gene are WSHSY and SAAADI. This CDR3 spans 15 amino acids. The CDR3 protein is CASSDSGREVYEQYV. The CDR3 coding sequence is TGCGCCAGCAGTGACAGCGGGAGGGAGGTCTACGAGCAGTACGTC.

This clonotype was observed many times. This chain joins TRBV18 and TRBJ1-2; D not certain. CDR1 is KGHSH and CDR2 is LQKENI in the germline V gene. The CDR3 totals 15 residues. Trimming removed 5 bases from V and 3 bases from J, with 16 bases in between. CDR3 in amino acids: CASSYQGQSDYGYTF. The CDR3 DNA is TGTGCCAGCTCATATCAAGGGCAATCTGACTATGGCTACACCTTC.

In this sample, this clonotype turned up many times. This chain joins TRBV12-3 or TRBV12-4 and TRBJ1-2; tentatively, D is TRBD1 (6 bases). Trimming cost V 7 bases and J 9 bases, with 15 bases left between them. This CDR3 is built from 12 residues. CDR3 region: CASNHLQGSYTF. DNA for the CDR3: TGTGCCAGCAATCACCTACAGGGAAGCTACACCTTC.

This clonotype was recorded many times. The V and J genes are TRBV7-2 and TRBJ1-2, with 7 bases fitting TRBD1. The V gene's germline CDR1 is SGHTA and CDR2 FQGNSA. The ends lost 1 base at V and 4 bases at J; junction bases unmatched: 3. CDR3 length: 14 amino acids. The CDR3 loop is CASSLGAGGYGYTF. The CDR3, as DNA: TGTGCCAGCAGCTTAGGGGCAGGGGGCTATGGCTACACCTTC.

This clonotype was observed a handful of times. This chain joins TRBV9 and TRBJ2-3; D gene uncertain. Germline values: CDR1 SGDLS, CDR2 YYNGEE. The CDR3 spans 14 residues. The V and J ends lost 4 bases and 2 bases respectively, with 11 bases between them. CDR3 in amino acids: CASSPRTNTDTQYF. The CDR3 region has the DNA TGTGCCAGCAGCCCCAGGACCAACACAGATACGCAGTATTTT.